These 19 T cell receptor beta chains share one sample of origin, sequenced in a study of blood T cell repertoires in COVID-19 (dated by TCRdb to between 2020 and 2021). Library construction relied on the immunoSEQ multiplex PCR assay. Entries here come from immuneACCESS through TCRdb and include only in-frame sequences with V and J called. Some clones fail to appear in such tables; in the studies checked, an unresolved V gene covers under half of the shortfall, and the cause of the remainder is unknown. A total of 70,000 to 100,000 clones appear in this sample, less than 90% of them only once. Of the sample, 1.2% falls within the top ten clones. Sequencing was done on a sample of peripheral blood. These receptors all come from an elderly man with active or convalescent COVID-19.

The J gene is TRBJ2-1, the V gene TRBV9; perhaps TRBD1 as D (7 bases). This CDR3 spans 13 amino acids. Germline values: CDR1 SGDLS, CDR2 YYNGEE. V shed 2 bases and J shed 5 bases, with 8 bases lying between them. The CDR3 DNA reads as TGTGCCAGCAGCGTCAGGGGGGACAATGAGCAGTTCTTC. It translates to CASSVRGDNEQFF.

V is TRBV27 and J is TRBJ1-2; 7 positions match TRBD1. In germline, CDR1 is MNHEY, CDR2 SMNVEV (reference sequence). CDR3 length: 15 residues. V gave up 4 bases and J gave up 5 bases; unmatched junction bases: 10. CDR3 amino acids: CASSSLPGGRYGYTF. In DNA, the CDR3 is TGTGCCAGCAGTTCACTCCCAGGGGGTCGGTATGGCTACACCTTC.

This clone was counted between two and nine times. V and J are TRBV19 and TRBJ1-5; weak D call: TRBD1 (5 bases). Germline assignment: CDR1 LNHDA and CDR2 SQIVND (reference sequence). The V and J ends lost 3 bases and 7 bases respectively, with 16 bases between them. This CDR3 is 15 amino acids long. This CDR3 reads CASSIPRQGEQPQHF. The DNA for the CDR3 is TGTGCCAGTAGTATCCCGCGGCAGGGTGAGCAGCCCCAGCATTTT.

The J gene is TRBJ2-7, the V gene TRBV6-1; TRBD1 matches at 8 bases. Germline V gene sequence: CDR1 MNHNS, CDR2 SASEGT. With V trimmed by 2 bases and J by 4 bases, 10 bases remained unmatched. The CDR3 is 16 amino acids. The CDR3, as DNA: TGTGCCAGCAGTGAAAAACTTGCCAGGGGGCCGTACGAGCAGTACTTC. This sequence encodes CASSEKLARGPYEQYF.

V usage is TRBV5-4 and J usage is TRBJ2-7, with 8 positions matching TRBD2. The CDR3 runs to 16 residues. V was clipped by 4 bases and J by 4 bases; unmatched bases: 13. Germline V gives CDR1 SGHNT, CDR2 YYREEE (reference sequence). The CDR3 here is CASSPGGGLPPYEQYF. CDR3 bases: TGTGCCAGCAGCCCCGGCGGGGGGCTCCCGCCTTACGAGCAGTACTTC.

The chain employs TRBV27 and TRBJ2-7; TRBD1 matches at 9 bases. This CDR3 is 15 amino acids long. Germline V CDR1 and CDR2: MNHEY, SMNVEV (reference sequence). The CDR3 is CVDREDRGICYEQYF. CDR3 DNA sequence: TGTGTCGACCGGGAGGACAGGGGAATTTGTTACGAGCAGTACTTC.

The rearrangement joins TRBV5-5 to TRBJ1-1, with D maybe TRBD1 (5 bases). The CDR3 is 15 amino acids. The V gene lost 4 bases and the J gene lost 0 bases, with 13 bases spanning the gap. The germline V gene has CDR1 SGHKS and CDR2 YYEKEE (reference sequence). The CDR3 spells CASSLRQTVNTEAFF. The CDR3 region has the DNA TGTGCCAGCAGCCTACGACAGACGGTGAACACTGAAGCTTTCTTT.

The chain carries TRBV5-4 and TRBJ1-2; a weak D match, TRBD1 (5 bases). In germline, CDR1 is SGHNT, CDR2 YYREEE (reference sequence). V gave up 6 bases and J gave up 8 bases, with 17 bases separating them. The CDR3 sequence is 13 residues long. The chain's CDR3 is CASTLRGGRGYTF. CDR3 nucleotide sequence: TGTGCCAGCACCCTCCGGGGGGGACGCGGCTACACCTTC. The full variable domain, with the rest looked up from reference TRBV5-4 and TRBJ1-2, is ETGVTQSPTHLIKTRGQQVTLRCSSQSGHNTVSWYQQALGQGPQFIFQYYREEENGRGNFPPRFSGLQFPNYSSELNVNALELDDSALYLCASTLRGGRGYTFGSGTRLTVV.

The chain couples TRBV27 to TRBJ2-7; D might be TRBD2 (6 bases). The germline CDR1 and CDR2 sequences are MNHEY and SMNVEV (reference sequence). This CDR3 comprises 17 residues. Trimming shortened V by 0 bases and J by 7 bases, and 22 bases separated the two germline ends. In nucleotides, the CDR3 is TGTGCCAGCAGTTTATCCGGACTATCTAACAGACCTACGGAGCAGTACTTC. Translated: CASSLSGLSNRPTEQYF.

V and J are TRBV4-3 and TRBJ1-2; 9 positions match TRBD1. Germline V CDR1 and CDR2: LGHNA, YSLEER. The CDR3 length is 15 residues. The ends lost 6 bases at V and 7 bases at J; junction bases unmatched: 12. As DNA, the CDR3 is TGCGCCAGCAGTCGGTCAACCGGGACAGGGTCTGGCTACACCTTC. Its translation is CASSRSTGTGSGYTF.

The chain is built from TRBV5-1 and TRBJ2-1; D might be TRBD2 (6 bases). Germline CDR1 and CDR2: SGHRS and YFSETQ. V lost 7 bases, J lost 8 bases, and 22 bases lay in between. The CDR3 length is 15 residues. The DNA for the CDR3 is TGCGCCAGCCGGGACTCACTAGCTTCTTTTGATGAGCAGTTCTTC. Protein: CASRDSLASFDEQFF. The variable domain in full, completed from reference TRBV5-1 and TRBJ2-1, reads KAGVTQTPRYLIKTRGQQVTLSCSPISGHRSVSWYQQTPGQGLQFLFEYFSETQRNKGNFPGRFSGRQFSNSRSEMNVSTLELGDSALYLCASRDSLASFDEQFFGPGTRLTVL.

The J gene is TRBJ2-3, the V gene TRBV18; D may be TRBD2 (6 bases). Deletions cut 3 bases from V and 2 bases from J, with 12 bases between. In germline, CDR1 is KGHSH, CDR2 LQKENI. The CDR3 sequence is 15 residues long. CDR3 bases: TGTGCCAGCTCACCGGGCTGGGACTCCACAGATACGCAGTATTTT. It is translated as CASSPGWDSTDTQYF.

This clone was recorded once. The rearrangement uses TRBV5-4 and TRBJ1-2, with D perhaps matching TRBD1 (6 bases). V was pared by 4 bases and J by 5 bases, with 9 bases between. The CDR3 sequence is 12 residues long. Germline lookup yields CDR1 SGHNT and CDR2 YYREEE (reference sequence). CDR3 sequence (DNA): TGTGCCAGCAGCGTGGACAGTTATGGCTACACCTTC. Translation gives CASSVDSYGYTF. The full variable domain, its missing parts supplied by reference TRBV5-4 and TRBJ1-2, is ETGVTQSPTHLIKTRGQQVTLRCSSQSGHNTVSWYQQALGQGPQFIFQYYREEENGRGNFPPRFSGLQFPNYSSELNVNALELDDSALYLCASSVDSYGYTFGSGTRLTVV.

The chain is built from TRBV28 and TRBJ1-2, with D possibly being TRBD1 (6 bases). The ends were cut back, 5 bases at V and 3 bases at J, with 19 bases in the middle. Germline-derived CDR1 and CDR2 are MDHEN and SYDVKM. The CDR3 is 16 amino acids. Written as DNA, the CDR3 is TGTGCCAGCAGTCGGACAGACGTAGGACAGTACTATGGCTACACCTTC. Its translation is CASSRTDVGQYYGYTF.

The genes are TRBV30 and TRBJ1-1; the match to TRBD1 covers 11 bases. This CDR3 contains 15 residues. Germline values: CDR1 GTSNPN, CDR2 SVGIG (reference sequence). V dropped 3 bases and J dropped 4; count of bases not matched to a gene: 7. CDR3 amino acids: CAWRGTGGSGTEAFF. Written as DNA, the CDR3 is TGTGCCTGGAGAGGGACAGGGGGGAGCGGCACTGAAGCTTTCTTT.

The sample holds a few counts of this clone. The V call is TRBV28, the J call TRBJ1-1, with D possibly matching TRBD1 (6 bases). V gave up 4 bases and J gave up 5 bases, with 14 bases separating them. Germline loops: CDR1 MDHEN, CDR2 SYDVKM. The CDR3 is 14 amino acids. For the CDR3, the DNA is TGTGCCAGCAGTTACCCACAGGGAGAAACTGAAGCTTTCTTT. This codes for CASSYPQGETEAFF.

This clone was detected a few times. The chain carries TRBV6-2 or TRBV6-3 and TRBJ1-5; no definite D call. The germline gives CDR1 MNHEY, CDR2 SVGEGT. V was shortened by 2 bases and J by 0 bases, with 2 bases between the two germline ends. There are 13 residues in the CDR3. CDR3 coding DNA: TGTGCCAGCAGTTACCATAGCAATCAGCCCCAGCATTTT. It specifies CASSYHSNQPQHF.

The CDR3 bases are TGTGCCAGCAGCCCTGGACAGGGATTGGCCGGGGAGCTGTTTTTT. Translated: CASSPGQGLAGELFF. The V and J genes are TRBV7-6 and TRBJ2-2, with 8 positions matching TRBD1. CDR3 length: 15 residues. With V trimmed by 5 bases and J by 6 bases, 8 bases remained unmatched. Germline values: CDR1 SGHVS, CDR2 FNYEAQ.

V and J are TRBV19 and TRBJ2-1, with TRBD2 identical over 14 bases. Germline CDR1 and CDR2: LNHDA and SQIVND (reference sequence). The V gene end was trimmed by 5 bases and the J gene end by 1 base; junction bases not matched to a gene: 10. The CDR3 consists of 19 residues. For the CDR3, the DNA is TGTGCCAGTAGTCCGGGACTAGCGGGAGACATCCGATCCTACAATGAGCAGTTCTTC. Translating it yields CASSPGLAGDIRSYNEQFF.